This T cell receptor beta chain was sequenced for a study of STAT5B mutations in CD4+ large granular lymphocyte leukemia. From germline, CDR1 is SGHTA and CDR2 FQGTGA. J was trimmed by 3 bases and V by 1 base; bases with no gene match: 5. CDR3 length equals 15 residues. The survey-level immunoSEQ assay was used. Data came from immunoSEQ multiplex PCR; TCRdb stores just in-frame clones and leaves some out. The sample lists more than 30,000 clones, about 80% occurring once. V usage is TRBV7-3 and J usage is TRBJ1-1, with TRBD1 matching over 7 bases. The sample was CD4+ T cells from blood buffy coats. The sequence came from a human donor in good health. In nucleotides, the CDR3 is TGTGCCAGCAGCTTAAAACAAGGGGGCTACACTGAAGCTTTCTTT. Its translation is CASSLKQGGYTEAFF.